Listed below are T cell receptor beta chains from one sample, sequenced in a study of control samples from healthy donors and cancer patients. The method was immunoSEQ multiplex PCR; TCRdb's version includes in-frame clones alone and lacks a portion of them. The top ten hold 1.3% of the sample, which has under 85,000 clones, approximately 94% seen once. Sequencing was carried out using PBMCs. The receptors stem from a woman in her thirties or forties with lung cancer. Each CDR3 is given with its conserved first and last residue.

V,J,CDR3
TRBV15,TRBJ1-1,CATSRGNQVQGAFF
TRBV3-1/TRBV3-2,TRBJ2-7,CASSQRDLTSRYEQYF
TRBV25-1,TRBJ1-5,CASSECIGQGPEGEPQHF
TRBV30,TRBJ1-3,CAWSGGWYGNTIYF
TRBV11-2,TRBJ2-2,CAGSLLRGNTGELFF
TRBV25-1,TRBJ1-1,CASSGWTGVNTEAFF
TRBV5-4,TRBJ2-1,CASSFQGVDEQFF
TRBV12-3/TRBV12-4,TRBJ1-4,CASKLGNEKLFF
TRBV25-1,TRBJ1-1,CASSRGTEAFF
TRBV13,TRBJ1-1,CASSPSRTGELEAFF
TRBV5-1,TRBJ1-2,CASSLGGTYGYTF
TRBV4-1,TRBJ2-7,CASSQDEGGPSYEQYF
TRBV5-1,TRBJ1-4,CASSFGTGDLFF
TRBV27,TRBJ2-1,CASRTGGEQFF
TRBV4-1,TRBJ2-1,CASSQGLRFSYNEQFF
TRBV14,TRBJ1-2,CASSQTQTLNYGYTF
TRBV12-3/TRBV12-4,TRBJ1-1,CASTKTGGTEAFF
TRBV14,TRBJ1-1,CASSQRARTDARDTEAFF
TRBV28,TRBJ2-7,CASSSGSRQIEWGDRQYF
TRBV7-3,TRBJ2-2,CASSPNRRETGELFF
TRBV7-9,TRBJ1-1,CASRFNPGQGTEAFF
TRBV11-3,TRBJ2-6,CASSETGGGANVLTF
TRBV7-9,TRBJ1-5,CASSPGQYQPQHF
TRBV15,TRBJ1-4,CATSSTRGHEKLFF
TRBV7-2,TRBJ1-5,CASSLETGPQHF
TRBV27,TRBJ1-5,CASSDGFHQPQHF
TRBV2,TRBJ2-1,CASSEGILRLGGVSSYNEQFF
TRBV11-2,TRBJ2-2,CASSLSQLAGTGELFF
TRBV11-2,TRBJ1-1,CASSLDSGVWTEAFF
TRBV12-5,TRBJ1-4,CASGLIDSSEKLFF
TRBV6-5,TRBJ1-2,CASTRTGAYGYTF
TRBV24-1,TRBJ1-5,CATRDGRRGTQHF
TRBV9,TRBJ2-5,CASSVVGLGGETQYF
TRBV2,TRBJ1-1,CASRTGNTEAFF
TRBV4-1,TRBJ1-5,CASSLGGRDQPQHF
TRBV7-8,TRBJ2-3,CASSFSVVGRRADTQYF
TRBV19,TRBJ1-1,CASSPTAPTSAFF
TRBV30,TRBJ1-1,CAWDRANTEAFF
TRBV7-8,TRBJ2-7,CASSLGETGPNEQYF
TRBV5-1,TRBJ1-2,CASSLASGPTNYGYTF
TRBV6-5,TRBJ1-6,CASSYPPGGYNSPLHF
TRBV6-5,TRBJ2-6,CASSLPGANVLTF
TRBV6-5,TRBJ2-7,CASSYGLAGGEQYF
TRBV19,TRBJ1-2,CASSDRLYGYTF
TRBV9,TRBJ1-5,CASSVAPEGDDPGHRYSNQPQHF
TRBV7-9,TRBJ1-1,CASRPDGNTEAFF
TRBV5-4,TRBJ1-2,CASSARSGGGYTF
TRBV30,TRBJ2-1,CAFSSGGSYNEQFF
TRBV30,TRBJ2-1,CAWSVRSKFTGTGGYYNEQFF
TRBV24-1,TRBJ2-1,CATSDPGYNEQFF
TRBV4-1,TRBJ2-2,CASGRGEARAGELFF